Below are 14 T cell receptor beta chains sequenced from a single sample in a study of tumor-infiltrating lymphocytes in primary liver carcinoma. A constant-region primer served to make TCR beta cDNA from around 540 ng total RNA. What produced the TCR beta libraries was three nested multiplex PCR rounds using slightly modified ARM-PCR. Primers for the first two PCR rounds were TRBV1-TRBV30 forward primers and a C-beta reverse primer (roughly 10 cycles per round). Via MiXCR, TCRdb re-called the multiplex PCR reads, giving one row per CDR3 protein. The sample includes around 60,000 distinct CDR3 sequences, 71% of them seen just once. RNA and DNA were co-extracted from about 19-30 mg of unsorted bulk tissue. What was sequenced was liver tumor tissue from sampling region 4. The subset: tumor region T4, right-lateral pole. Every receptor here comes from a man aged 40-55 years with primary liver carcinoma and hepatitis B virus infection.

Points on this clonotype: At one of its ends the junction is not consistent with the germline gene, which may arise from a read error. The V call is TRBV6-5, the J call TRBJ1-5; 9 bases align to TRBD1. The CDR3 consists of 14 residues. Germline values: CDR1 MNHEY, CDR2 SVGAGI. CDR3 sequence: CASSWDREDQPQHF. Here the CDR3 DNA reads TGCGCCAGCAGCTGGGACAGGGAAGATCAGCCCCAGCATTTT.

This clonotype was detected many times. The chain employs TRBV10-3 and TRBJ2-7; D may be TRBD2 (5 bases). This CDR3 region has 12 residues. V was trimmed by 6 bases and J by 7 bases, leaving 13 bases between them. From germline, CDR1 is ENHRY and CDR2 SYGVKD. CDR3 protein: CAIRWGSGEQYF. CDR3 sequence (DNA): TGTGCCATCAGGTGGGGATCGGGGGAGCAGTACTTC.

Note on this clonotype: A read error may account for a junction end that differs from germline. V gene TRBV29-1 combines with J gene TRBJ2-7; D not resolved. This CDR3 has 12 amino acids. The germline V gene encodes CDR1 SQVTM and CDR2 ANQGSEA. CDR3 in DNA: TGCAGCGCCCTAGGACCGATCAACGAGCGGTACTTC. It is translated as CSALGPINERYF.

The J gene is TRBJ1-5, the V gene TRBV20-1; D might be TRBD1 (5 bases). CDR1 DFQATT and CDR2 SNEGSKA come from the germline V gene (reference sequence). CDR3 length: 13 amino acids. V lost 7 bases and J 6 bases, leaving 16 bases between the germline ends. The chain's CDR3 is CSVRTRSVQPQHF. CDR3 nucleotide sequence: TGCAGTGTACGGACAAGGTCTGTTCAGCCCCAGCATTTT.

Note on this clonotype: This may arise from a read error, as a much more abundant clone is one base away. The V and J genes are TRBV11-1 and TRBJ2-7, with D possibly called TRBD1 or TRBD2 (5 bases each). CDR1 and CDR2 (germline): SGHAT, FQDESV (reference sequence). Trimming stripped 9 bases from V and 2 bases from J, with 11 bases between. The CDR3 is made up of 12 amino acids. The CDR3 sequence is CASRDVPYEQYF. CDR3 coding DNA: TGTGCCAGTAGGGACGTGCCCTACGAGCAGTACTTC.

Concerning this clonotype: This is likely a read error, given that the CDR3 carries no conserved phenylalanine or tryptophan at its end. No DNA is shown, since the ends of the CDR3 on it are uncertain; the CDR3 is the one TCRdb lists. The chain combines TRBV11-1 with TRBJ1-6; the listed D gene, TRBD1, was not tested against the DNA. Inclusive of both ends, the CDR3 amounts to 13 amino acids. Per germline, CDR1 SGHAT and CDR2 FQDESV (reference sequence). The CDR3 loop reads CASSRTLVSLPRL.

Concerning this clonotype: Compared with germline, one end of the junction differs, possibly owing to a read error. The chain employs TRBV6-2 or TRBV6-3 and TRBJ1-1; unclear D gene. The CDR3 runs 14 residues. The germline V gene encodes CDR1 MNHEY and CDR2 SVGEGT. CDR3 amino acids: CATSHPELNTETFF. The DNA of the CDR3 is TGTGCCACCAGTCACCCAGAGCTGAACACTGAAACTTTCTTT.

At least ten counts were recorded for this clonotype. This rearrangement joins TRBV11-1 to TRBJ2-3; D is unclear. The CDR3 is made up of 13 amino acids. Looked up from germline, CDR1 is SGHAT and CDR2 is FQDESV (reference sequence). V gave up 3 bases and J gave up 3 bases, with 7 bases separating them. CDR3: CASSFIGTDTQYF. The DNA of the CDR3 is TGTGCCAGCAGCTTTATTGGTACAGATACGCAGTATTTT. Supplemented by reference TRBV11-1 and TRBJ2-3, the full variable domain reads EAEVAQSPRYKITEKSQAVAFWCDPISGHATLYWYRQILGQGPELLVQFQDESVVDDSQLPKDRFSAERLKGVDSTLKIQPAELGDSAMYLCASSFIGTDTQYFGPGTRLTVL.

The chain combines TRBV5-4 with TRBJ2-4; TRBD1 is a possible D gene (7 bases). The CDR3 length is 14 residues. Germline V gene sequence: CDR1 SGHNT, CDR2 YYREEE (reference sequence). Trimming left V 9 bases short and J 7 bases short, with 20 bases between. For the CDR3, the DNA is TGTGCCAACAACCAAGACAGGGCGGGGAACATTCAGTACTTC. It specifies CANNQDRAGNIQYF.

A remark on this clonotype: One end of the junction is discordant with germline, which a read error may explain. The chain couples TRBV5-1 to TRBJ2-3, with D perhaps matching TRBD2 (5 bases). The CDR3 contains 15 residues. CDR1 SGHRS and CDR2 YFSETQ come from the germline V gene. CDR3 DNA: TGCGCCAGCAGCCTGACGGGGTTGACGCCAGATATGCAGTATTTT. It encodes CASSLTGLTPDMQYF.

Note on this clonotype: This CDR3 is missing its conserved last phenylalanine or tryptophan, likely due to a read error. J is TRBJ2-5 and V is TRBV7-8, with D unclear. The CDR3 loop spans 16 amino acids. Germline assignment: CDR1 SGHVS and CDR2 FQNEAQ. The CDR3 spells CPSSPPMVKFQETQYL. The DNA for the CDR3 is TGTCCCAGCAGCCCTCCGATGGTCAAGTTCCAAGAGACCCAGTACCTC.

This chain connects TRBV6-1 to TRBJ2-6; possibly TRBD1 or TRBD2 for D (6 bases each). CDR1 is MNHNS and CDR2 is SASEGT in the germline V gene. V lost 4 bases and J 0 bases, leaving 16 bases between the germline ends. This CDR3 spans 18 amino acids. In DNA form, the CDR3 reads TGTGCCAGCAGTGGACGGGGGACAACTAGCTCTGGGGCCAACGTCCTGACTTTC. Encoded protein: CASSGRGTTSSGANVLTF.

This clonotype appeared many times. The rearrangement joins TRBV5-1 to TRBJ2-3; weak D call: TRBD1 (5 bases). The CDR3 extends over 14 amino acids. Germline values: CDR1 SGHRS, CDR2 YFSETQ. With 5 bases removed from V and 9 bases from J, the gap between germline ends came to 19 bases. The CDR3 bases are TGCGCCAGCAGTCTTGGGGCGCGAGAGTTAACGCAGTATTTT. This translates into CASSLGARELTQYF.

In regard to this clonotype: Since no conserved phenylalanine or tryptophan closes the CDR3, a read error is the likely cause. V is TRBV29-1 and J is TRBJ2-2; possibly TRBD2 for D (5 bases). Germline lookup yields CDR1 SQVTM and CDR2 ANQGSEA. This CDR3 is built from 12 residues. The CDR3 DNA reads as TGCAGTGGAGGCGGTGGCACCGGGGAACTGTTTTCT. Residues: CSGGGGTGELFS.